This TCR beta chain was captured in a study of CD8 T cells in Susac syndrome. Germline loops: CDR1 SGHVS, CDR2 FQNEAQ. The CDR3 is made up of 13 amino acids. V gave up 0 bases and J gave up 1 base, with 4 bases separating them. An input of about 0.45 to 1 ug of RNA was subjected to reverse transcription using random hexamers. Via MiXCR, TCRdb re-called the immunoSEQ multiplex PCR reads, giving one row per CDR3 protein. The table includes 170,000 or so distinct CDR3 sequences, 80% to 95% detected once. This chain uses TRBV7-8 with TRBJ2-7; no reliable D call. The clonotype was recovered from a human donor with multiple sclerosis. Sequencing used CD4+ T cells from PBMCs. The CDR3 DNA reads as TGTGCCAGCAGCTTAGCTGGGTCCTACGAGCAGTACTTC. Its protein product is CASSLAGSYEQYF.